This T cell receptor (beta chain) was found in a study of T cell changes during pregnancy in multiple sclerosis. Repertoires were generated with immunoSEQ multiplex PCR, while TCRdb's copy carries only in-frame clones and drops some. The sample has over 20,000 clones, roughly 84% seen once. The germline V gene encodes CDR1 SGHTA and CDR2 FQGNSA. The CDR3 consists of 15 residues. J gave up 2 bases and V 4 bases, and 4 bases lay outside the gene matches. This clone was seen more than once but under ten times. V gene TRBV7-2 combines with J gene TRBJ1-4, with TRBD1 matching over 7 bases. The receptor was isolated from a female donor with multiple sclerosis, enrolled in a pregnancy study. The source was CD8+ T cells from peripheral blood mononuclear cells, collected after pregnancy. Written as DNA, the CDR3 is TGTGCCAGCAGCTACTCAGGGGGGACTAATGAAAAACTGTTTTTT. It is translated as CASSYSGGTNEKLFF.